This T cell receptor (beta chain) was recovered during a study of identical twins. This clonotype was found many times. Trimming removed 0 bases from V and 4 bases from J, with 6 bases in between. The CDR3 consists of 14 residues. All of the donors were Caucasians in good health. A single record per CDR3 protein comes from TCRdb applying MiXCR to the 5' RACE reads. The sample contains about 250,000 distinct CDR3 sequences, roughly 13% of which appear only once. The origin of this receptor is a woman aged 18 to 35 in good health. The chain has TRBV12-3 or TRBV12-4 and TRBJ2-2; D is undetermined. The specimen sequenced was memory (CD45RO+) T cells sorted from blood. The CDR3 nucleotides read TGTGCCAGCAGTTTAGCCCGGAGCACCGGGGAGCTGTTTTTT. Protein product: CASSLARSTGELFF.